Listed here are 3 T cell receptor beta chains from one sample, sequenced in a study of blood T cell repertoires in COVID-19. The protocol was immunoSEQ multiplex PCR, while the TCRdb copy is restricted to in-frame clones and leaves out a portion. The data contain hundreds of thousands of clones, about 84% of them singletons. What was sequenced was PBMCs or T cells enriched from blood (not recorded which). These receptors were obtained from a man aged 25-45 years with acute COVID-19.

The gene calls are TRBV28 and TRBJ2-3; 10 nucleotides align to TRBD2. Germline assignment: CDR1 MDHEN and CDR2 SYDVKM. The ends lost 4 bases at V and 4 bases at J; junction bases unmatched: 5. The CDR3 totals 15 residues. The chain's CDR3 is CASSSAGGPPDTQYF. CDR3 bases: TGTGCCAGCAGTTCAGCGGGGGGGCCTCCAGATACGCAGTATTTT.

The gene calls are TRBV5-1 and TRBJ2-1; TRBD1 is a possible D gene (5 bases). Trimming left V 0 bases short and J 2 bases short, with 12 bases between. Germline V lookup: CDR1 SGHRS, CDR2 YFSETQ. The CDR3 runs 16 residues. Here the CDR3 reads CASSLDGQGPYNEQFF. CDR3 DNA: TGCGCCAGCAGCTTGGATGGGCAGGGCCCCTACAATGAGCAGTTCTTC.

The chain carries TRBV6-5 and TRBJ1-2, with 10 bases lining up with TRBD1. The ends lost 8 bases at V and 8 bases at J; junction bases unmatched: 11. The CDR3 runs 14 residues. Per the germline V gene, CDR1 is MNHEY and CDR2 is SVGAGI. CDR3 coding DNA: TGTGCCAGCTCTGAACCGGGACAGGGGAAGGGCTACACCTTC. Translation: CASSEPGQGKGYTF.